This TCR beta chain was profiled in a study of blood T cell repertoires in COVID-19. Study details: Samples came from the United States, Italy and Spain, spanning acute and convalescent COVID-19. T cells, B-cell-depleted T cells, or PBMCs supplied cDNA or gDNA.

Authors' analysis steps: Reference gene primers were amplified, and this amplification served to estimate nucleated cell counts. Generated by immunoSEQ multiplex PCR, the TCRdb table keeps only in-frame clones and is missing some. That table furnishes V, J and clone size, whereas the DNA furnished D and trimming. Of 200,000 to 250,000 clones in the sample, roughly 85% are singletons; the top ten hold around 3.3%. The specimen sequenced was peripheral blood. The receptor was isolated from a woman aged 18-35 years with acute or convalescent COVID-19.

Here the CDR3 reads CAWSVWREGSYEQYF. The CDR3 bases are TGTGCCTGGAGTGTCTGGCGGGAGGGCTCCTACGAGCAGTACTTC. This chain links TRBV30 with TRBJ2-7; 9 nucleotides agree with TRBD2. Germline V gives CDR1 GTSNPN, CDR2 SVGIG (reference sequence). The CDR3 has 15 amino acids. V lost 0 bases, J lost 0 bases, and 3 bases stayed unmatched.